Included here is one T cell receptor (beta chain) sequence, with context. Antigen: not known. The donor population consisted of healthy HIV-negative adults with no recent acute infections or vaccinations. Genomic DNA belonging to each subset was distributed in equal measure over several immunoSEQ plates. Profiling relied on immunoSEQ multiplex PCR, and the TCRdb table lists in-frame clones only, not all of them. The sample has fewer than 2.5 million clones, 80% to 95% seen once. The entry originates in a study of shared clonotypes between healthy human individuals. The study's findings and limits: Larger richness was generally estimated for naive than memory subsets.

Germline values: CDR1 MDHEN, CDR2 SYDVKM. The CDR3 extends over 18 amino acids. V was trimmed by 2 bases and J by 0 bases, leaving 16 bases between them. The origin of this receptor is a young man in good health. Some clones in this sample may be carry-over from other donors' samples. Sequenced input: naive CD4+ T cells from PBMCs. Subset defined: CD45RA+ positively selected. The chain links TRBV28 to TRBJ2-2; D possibly corresponds to TRBD2 (6 bases). CDR3 DNA sequence: TGTGCCAGCAGTTTAGGTCCTAGCGTCCCCGCGAACACCGGGGAGCTGTTTTTT. It yields the protein CASSLGPSVPANTGELFF. Looking up the rest from reference TRBV28 and TRBJ2-2 gives the full variable domain: DVKVTQSSRYLVKRTGEKVFLECVQDMDHENMFWYRQDPGLGLRLIYFSYDVKMKEKGDIPEGYSVSREKKERFSLILESASTNQTSMYLCASSLGPSVPANTGELFFGEGSRLTVL.